This paragraph reports one T cell receptor (beta chain). This sample is drawn from a study of cytomegalovirus exposure and HLA in healthy donors. V was clipped by 4 bases and J by 9 bases, with 15 bases between them. The CDR3 totals 13 residues. In germline, CDR1 is LGHNA, CDR2 YSLEER. The PCR contained 60 Vbeta and 13 Jbeta primers. Clones were sequenced by immunoSEQ multiplex PCR, and TCRdb holds only the in-frame ones, with some missing. The sample records a few hundred thousand clones, about 83% being singletons. Input material: PBMCs. The chain couples TRBV4-3 to TRBJ1-2; no definite D call. The TCR sequence derives from a woman in her thirties or forties in good health and CMV-seropositive. In DNA form, the CDR3 reads TGCGCCAGCAGCCTCTTGTCCACGAGAAGCTACACCTTC. Its protein product is CASSLLSTRSYTF.